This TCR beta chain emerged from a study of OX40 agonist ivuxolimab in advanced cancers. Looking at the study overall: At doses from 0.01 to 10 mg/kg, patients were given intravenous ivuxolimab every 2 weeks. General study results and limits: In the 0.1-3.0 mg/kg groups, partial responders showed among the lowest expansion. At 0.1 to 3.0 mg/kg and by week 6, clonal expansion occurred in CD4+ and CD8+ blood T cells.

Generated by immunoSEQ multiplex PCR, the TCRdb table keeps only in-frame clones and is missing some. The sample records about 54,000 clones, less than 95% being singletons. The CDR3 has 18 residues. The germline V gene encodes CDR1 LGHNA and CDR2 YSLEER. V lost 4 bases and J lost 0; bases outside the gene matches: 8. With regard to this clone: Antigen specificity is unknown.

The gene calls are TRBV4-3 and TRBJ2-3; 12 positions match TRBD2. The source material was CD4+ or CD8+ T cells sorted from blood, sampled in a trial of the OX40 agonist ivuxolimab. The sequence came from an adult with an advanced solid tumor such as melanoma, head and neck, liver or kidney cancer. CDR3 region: CASSLGTLAGGSTDTQYF. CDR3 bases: TGCGCCAGCAGCCTCGGGACCCTAGCGGGGGGGAGCACAGATACGCAGTATTTT.